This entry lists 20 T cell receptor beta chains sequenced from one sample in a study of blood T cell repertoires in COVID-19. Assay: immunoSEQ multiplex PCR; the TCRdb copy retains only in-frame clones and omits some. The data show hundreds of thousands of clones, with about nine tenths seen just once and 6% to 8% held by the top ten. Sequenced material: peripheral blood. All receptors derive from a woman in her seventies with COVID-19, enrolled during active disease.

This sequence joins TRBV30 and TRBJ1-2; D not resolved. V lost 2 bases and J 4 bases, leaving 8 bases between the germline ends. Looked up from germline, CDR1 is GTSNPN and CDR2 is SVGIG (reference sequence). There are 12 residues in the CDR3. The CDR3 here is CAWSSGFYGYTF. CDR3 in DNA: TGTGCCTGGAGTAGCGGGTTCTATGGCTACACCTTC. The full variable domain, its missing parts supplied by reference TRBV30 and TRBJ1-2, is SQTIHQWPATLVQPVGSPLSLECTVEGTSNPNLYWYRQAAGRGLQLLFYSVGIGQISSEVPQNLSASRPQDRQFILSSKKLLLSDSGFYLCAWSSGFYGYTFGSGTRLTVV.

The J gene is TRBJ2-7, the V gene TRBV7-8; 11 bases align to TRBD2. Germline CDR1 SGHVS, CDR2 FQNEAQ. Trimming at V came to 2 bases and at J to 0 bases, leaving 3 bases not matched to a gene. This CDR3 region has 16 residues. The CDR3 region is CASSLLAGGLSYEQYF. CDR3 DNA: TGTGCCAGCAGCTTACTAGCGGGGGGTCTCTCCTACGAGCAGTACTTC.

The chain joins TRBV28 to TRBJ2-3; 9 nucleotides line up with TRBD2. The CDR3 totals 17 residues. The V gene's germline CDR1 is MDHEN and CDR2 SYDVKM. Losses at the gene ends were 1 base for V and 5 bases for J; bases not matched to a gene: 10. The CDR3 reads CASSLYSSGAQGDTQYF. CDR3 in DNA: TGTGCCAGCAGTTTATACTCTAGCGGGGCCCAGGGAGATACGCAGTATTTT.

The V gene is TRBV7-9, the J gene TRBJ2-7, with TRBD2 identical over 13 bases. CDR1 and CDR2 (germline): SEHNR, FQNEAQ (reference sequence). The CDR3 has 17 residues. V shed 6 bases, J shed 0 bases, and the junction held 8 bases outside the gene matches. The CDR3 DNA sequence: TGTGCCAGCAGACAAGGGACTAGCGGGGATAGCTCCTACGAGCAGTACTTC. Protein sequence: CASRQGTSGDSSYEQYF.

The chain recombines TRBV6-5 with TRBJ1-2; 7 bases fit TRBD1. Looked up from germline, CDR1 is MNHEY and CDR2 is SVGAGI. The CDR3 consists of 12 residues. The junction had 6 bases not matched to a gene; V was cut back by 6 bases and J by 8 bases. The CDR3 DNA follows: TGTGCCAGCAGCCGACAGGGCGCCGGCTACACCTTC. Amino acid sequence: CASSRQGAGYTF.

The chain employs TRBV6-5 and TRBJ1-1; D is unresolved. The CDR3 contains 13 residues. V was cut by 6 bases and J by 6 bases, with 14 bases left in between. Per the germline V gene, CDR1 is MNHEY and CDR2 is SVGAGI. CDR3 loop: CASSYLTGAEAFF. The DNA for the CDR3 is TGTGCCAGCAGCTACCTGACCGGGGCTGAAGCTTTCTTT.

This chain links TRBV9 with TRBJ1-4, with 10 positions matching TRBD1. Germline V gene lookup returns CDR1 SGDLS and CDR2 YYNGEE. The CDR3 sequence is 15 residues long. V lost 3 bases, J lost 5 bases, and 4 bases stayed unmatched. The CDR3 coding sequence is TGTGCCAGCAGCGCGAGGGGACAGGGGAATGAAAAACTGTTTTTT. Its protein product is CASSARGQGNEKLFF.

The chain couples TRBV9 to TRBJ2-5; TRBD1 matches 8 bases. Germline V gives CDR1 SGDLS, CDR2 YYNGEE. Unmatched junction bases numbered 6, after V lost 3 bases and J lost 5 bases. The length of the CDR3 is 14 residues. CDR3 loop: CASSATTGGETQYF. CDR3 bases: TGTGCCAGCAGCGCCACAACAGGGGGGGAGACCCAGTACTTC.

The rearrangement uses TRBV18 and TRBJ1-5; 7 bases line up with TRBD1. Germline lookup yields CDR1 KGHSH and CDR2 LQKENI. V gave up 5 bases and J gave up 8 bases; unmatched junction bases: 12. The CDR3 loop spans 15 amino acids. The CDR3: CASSYNRGSGEPQHF. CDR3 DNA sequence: TGTGCCAGCTCATACAACAGGGGCAGCGGAGAGCCCCAGCATTTT. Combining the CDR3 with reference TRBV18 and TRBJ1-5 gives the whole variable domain NAGVMQNPRHLVRRRGQEARLRCSPMKGHSHVYWYRQLPEEGLKFMVYLQKENIIDESGMPKERFSAEFPKEGPSILRIQQVVRGDSAAYFCASSYNRGSGEPQHFGDGTRLSIL.

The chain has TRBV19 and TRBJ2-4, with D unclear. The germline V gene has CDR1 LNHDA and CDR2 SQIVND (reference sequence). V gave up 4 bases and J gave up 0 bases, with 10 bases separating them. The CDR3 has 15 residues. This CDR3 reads CASSSPLLAKNIQYF. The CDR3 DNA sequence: TGTGCCAGTAGTAGCCCCCTACTAGCCAAAAACATTCAGTACTTC.

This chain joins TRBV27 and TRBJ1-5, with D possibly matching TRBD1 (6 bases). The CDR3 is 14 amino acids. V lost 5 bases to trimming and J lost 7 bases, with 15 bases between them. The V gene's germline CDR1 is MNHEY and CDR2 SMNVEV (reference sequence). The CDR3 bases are TGTGCCAGCAGTCCAACAGGGTTGGGGCAGCCCCAGCATTTT. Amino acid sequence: CASSPTGLGQPQHF.

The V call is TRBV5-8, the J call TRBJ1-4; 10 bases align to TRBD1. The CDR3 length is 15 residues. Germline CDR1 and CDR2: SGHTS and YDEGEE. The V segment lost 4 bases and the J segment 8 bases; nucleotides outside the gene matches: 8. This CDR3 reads CASSTGQGSHEKLFF. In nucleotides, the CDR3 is TGTGCCAGCAGCACGGGACAGGGGTCTCACGAAAAACTGTTTTTT.

The CDR3 region has the DNA TGTGCCTGGTCCCGACTAGTCGCCGAGCAGTACTTC. Encoded protein: CAWSRLVAEQYF. The genes are TRBV30 and TRBJ2-7; D might be TRBD2 (6 bases). Germline V gene lookup returns CDR1 GTSNPN and CDR2 SVGIG (reference sequence). Trimming cost V 5 bases and J 6 bases, with 14 bases left between them. The CDR3 extends over 12 amino acids.

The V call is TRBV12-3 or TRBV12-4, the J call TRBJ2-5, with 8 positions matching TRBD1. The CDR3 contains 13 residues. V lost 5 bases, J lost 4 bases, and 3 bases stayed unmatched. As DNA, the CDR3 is TGTGCCAGCAGTGGACAGGGACCAGAGACCCAGTACTTC. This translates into CASSGQGPETQYF.

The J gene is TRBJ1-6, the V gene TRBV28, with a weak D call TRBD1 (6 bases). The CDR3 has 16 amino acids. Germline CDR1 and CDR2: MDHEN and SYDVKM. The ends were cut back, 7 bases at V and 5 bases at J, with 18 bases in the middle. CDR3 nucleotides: TGTGCCAGCACCCCTCTTGGACAGTTAGATAATTCACCCCTCCACTTT. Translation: CASTPLGQLDNSPLHF.

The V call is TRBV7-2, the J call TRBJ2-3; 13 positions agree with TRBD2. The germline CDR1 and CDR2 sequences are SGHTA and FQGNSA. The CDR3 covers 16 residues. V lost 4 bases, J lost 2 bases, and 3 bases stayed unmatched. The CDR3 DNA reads TGTGCCAGCAGCTCCACTAGCGGGGGGGCCACAGATACGCAGTATTTT. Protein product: CASSSTSGGATDTQYF.

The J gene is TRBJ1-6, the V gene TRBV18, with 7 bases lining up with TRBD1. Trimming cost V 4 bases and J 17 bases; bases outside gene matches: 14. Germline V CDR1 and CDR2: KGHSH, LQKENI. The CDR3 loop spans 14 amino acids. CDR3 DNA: TGTGCCAGCTCACAGGGGACAGCCGAGGGTCCCATCCACTTT. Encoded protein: CASSQGTAEGPIHF.

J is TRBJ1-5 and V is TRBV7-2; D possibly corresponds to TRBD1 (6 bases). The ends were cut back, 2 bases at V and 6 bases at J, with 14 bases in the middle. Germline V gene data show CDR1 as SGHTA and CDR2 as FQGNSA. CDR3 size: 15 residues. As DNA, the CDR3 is TGTGCCAGCAGCTTAACCCCAGGGGTCCTTCAGCCCCAGCATTTT. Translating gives CASSLTPGVLQPQHF.

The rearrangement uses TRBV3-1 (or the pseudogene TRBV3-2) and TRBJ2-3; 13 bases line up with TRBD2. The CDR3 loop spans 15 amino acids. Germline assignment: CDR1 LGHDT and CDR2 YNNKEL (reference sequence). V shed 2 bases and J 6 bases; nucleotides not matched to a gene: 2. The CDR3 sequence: CASSQRTSGGDTQYF. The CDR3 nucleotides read TGTGCCAGCAGCCAACGGACTAGCGGGGGTGATACGCAGTATTTT.

As DNA, the CDR3 is TGTGCCAGCAGCGCCGCGGGTTCTTACACAGATACGCAGTATTTT. Translating gives CASSAAGSYTDTQYF. The chain couples TRBV9 to TRBJ2-3, with D perhaps matching TRBD2 (5 bases). CDR1 and CDR2 from the germline V gene are SGDLS and YYNGEE. CDR3 length: 15 residues. V was shortened by 3 bases and J by 2 bases, with 13 bases between the two germline ends.